This T cell receptor (beta chain) was retrieved from a study of early T cells in non-severe SARS-CoV-2 infection. At least ten counts were recorded for this clonotype. Molecules of cDNA were individually given unique molecular identifiers that were attached to them. Using its own MiXCR run on the 5' RACE reads, TCRdb lists one record per CDR3 protein. The table records 30,000 to 40,000 distinct CDR3 sequences, around 6% of them present only once. The sample was whole blood, taken at baseline. The sequence was obtained from an adult who was a healthcare worker with PCR-confirmed SARS-CoV-2 infection or an uninfected control (not recorded which).

The CDR3 region is CASATGANVLTF. The CDR3 DNA reads TGTGCCAGCGCGACAGGGGCCAACGTCCTGACTTTC. The chain links TRBV3-1 to TRBJ2-6; D is undetermined. Germline assignment: CDR1 LGHDT and CDR2 YNNKEL (reference sequence). The CDR3 is made up of 12 amino acids. Trimming removed 8 bases from V and 4 bases from J, with 6 bases in between.